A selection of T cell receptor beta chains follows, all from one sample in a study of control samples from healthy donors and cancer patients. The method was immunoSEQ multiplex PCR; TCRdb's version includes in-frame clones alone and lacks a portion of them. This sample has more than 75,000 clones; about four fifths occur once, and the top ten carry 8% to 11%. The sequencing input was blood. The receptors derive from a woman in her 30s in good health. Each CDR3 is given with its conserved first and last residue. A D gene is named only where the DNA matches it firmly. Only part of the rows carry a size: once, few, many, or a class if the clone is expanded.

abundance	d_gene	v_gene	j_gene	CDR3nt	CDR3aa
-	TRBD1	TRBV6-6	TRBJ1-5	TGTGCCAGCAGGCCCAGGACAGGAGTTAGCAATCAGCCCCAGCATTTT	CASRPRTGVSNQPQHF
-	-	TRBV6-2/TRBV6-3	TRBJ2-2	TGTGCCAGCAGTCCCGGACCGGCAGGGGAGCTGTTTTTT	CASSPGPAGELFF
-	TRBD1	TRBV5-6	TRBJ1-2	TGTGCCAGCAGCCCTACCCCGGGACAGGGGCACTATGGCTACACCTTC	CASSPTPGQGHYGYTF
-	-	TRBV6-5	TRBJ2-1	TGTGCCAGCAAGGTAGGAACGGGGGTCTACAATGAGCAGTTCTTC	CASKVGTGVYNEQFF
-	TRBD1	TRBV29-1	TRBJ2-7	TGCAGCCCTTGGACAGGGGCGTCCTACGAGCAGTACTTC	CSPWTGASYEQYF
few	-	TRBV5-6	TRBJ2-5	TGTGCCAGCAGCCCCGGGACTCGCCAAGAGACCCAGTACTTC	CASSPGTRQETQYF
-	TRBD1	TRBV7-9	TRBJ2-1	TGTGCCAGCAGCTTAAAGGCTCAGGGGGCCGGTGAGCAGTTCTTC	CASSLKAQGAGEQFF
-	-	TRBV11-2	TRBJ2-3	TGTGCCAGCAGCTTAGGGGACCTCACTAGCACAGATACGCAGTATTTT	CASSLGDLTSTDTQYF
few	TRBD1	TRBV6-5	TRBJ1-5	TGTGCCAGCATTAGGACAGGGCCCAATCAGCCCCAGCATTTT	CASIRTGPNQPQHF
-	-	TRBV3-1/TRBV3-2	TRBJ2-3	TGTGCCAGCAGTCGATTTCAGACTAGAGACTCAGATACGCAGTATTTT	CASSRFQTRDSDTQYF
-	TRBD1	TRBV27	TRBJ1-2	TGTGCCAGCAGCCCCGGGACAGGGTATCAAGGCTACACCTTC	CASSPGTGYQGYTF
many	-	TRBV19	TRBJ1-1	TGTGCCAGTAGTATCGGAGGGACGAACACTGAAGCTTTCTTT	CASSIGGTNTEAFF
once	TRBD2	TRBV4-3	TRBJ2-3	TGCGCCAGCAGCCAAAGGCTGGCGGGGGGGCCTCTCACAGATACGCAGTATTTT	CASSQRLAGGPLTDTQYF
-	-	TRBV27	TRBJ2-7	TGTGCCAGCAGTTTACCGGGGAAGGAAGAGCAGTACTTC	CASSLPGKEEQYF
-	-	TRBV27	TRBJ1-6	TGTGCCAGCAGCCAACAGGGAGGCGGTTCACCCCTCCACTTT	CASSQQGGGSPLHF
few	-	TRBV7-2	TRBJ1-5	TGTGCCAGCAGCACATATAGCAATCAGCCCCAGCATTTT	CASSTYSNQPQHF
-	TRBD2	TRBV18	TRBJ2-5	TGTGCCAGCTCACCACAGCGGGGGCCCGAAGAGACCCAGTACTTC	CASSPQRGPEETQYF
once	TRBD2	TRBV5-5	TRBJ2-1	TGTGCCAGCAGCTTCGATGTAGCGGGGGGGCGCGATGAGCAGTTCTTC	CASSFDVAGGRDEQFF
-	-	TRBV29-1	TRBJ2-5	TGCAGCGTTGAATTAAGGGCGACCCAGTACTTC	CSVELRATQYF
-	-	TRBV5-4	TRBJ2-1	TGTGCCAGCAGCGACCGGGGGTCCTACAATGAGCAGTTCTTC	CASSDRGSYNEQFF
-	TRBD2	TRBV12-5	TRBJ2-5	TGTGCTAGTGGTTTGGTAGTAGTCGGGGGGTTACCGTACCAAGAGACCCAGTACTTC	CASGLVVVGGLPYQETQYF
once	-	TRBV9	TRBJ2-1	TGTGCCAGCAGCGTAGATGTGGGCACCTACAATGAGCAGTTCTTC	CASSVDVGTYNEQFF
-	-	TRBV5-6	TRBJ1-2	TGTGCCAGCAGCTTGTACGTGTCGGGGGTCGATGGCTACACCTTC	CASSLYVSGVDGYTF
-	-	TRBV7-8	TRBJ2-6	TGTGCCAGCAGCGAGGGGGGGGCTGCCTGGGCCAACGTCCTGACTTTC	CASSEGGAAWANVLTF
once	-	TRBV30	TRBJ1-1	TGTGCCTGGAGCCGCAAACAGGGAGGTTGGGCTTTCTTT	CAWSRKQGGWAFF
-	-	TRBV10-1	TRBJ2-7	TGCGCCAGCAGTCCTTACGAGCAGTACTTC	CASSPYEQYF
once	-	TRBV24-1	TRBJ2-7	TGTGCCACCAGTGATTCCCGAGTGGGGCCTTCCTCCTACGAGCAGTACTTC	CATSDSRVGPSSYEQYF
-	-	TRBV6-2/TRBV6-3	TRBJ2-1	TGTGCCAGCAGTTCCTCCATGAGCTCCTACAATGAGCAGTTCTTC	CASSSSMSSYNEQFF
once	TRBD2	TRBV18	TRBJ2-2	TGTGCCAGCTCACCCCGACTAGCGGGAGTCAACACCGGGGAGCTGTTTTTT	CASSPRLAGVNTGELFF
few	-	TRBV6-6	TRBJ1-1	TGTGCCAGCAGTTACTCTAGGGGGGTGAACACTGAAGCTTTCTTT	CASSYSRGVNTEAFF
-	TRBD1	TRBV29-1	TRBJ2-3	TGCAGCGGACTTGACAGGGTAGATACGCAGTATTTT	CSGLDRVDTQYF
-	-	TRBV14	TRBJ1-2	TGTGCCAGCAGCCAAGAAAGACGGAACTATGGCTACACCTTC	CASSQERRNYGYTF
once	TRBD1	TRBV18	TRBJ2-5	TGTGCCAGCTCACCAAATGGACAGGGGGCTCAAGAGACCCAGTACTTC	CASSPNGQGAQETQYF
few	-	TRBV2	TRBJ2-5	TGTGCCAGCCACGGACAGCTACAAGAGACCCAGTACTTC	CASHGQLQETQYF
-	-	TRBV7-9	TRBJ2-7	TGTGCCAGCAGCCACGGGGATAACGGACGGTACGAGCAGTACTTC	CASSHGDNGRYEQYF